The 31 T cell receptor beta chains listed next were all sequenced from one sample in a study of T cells after posttransplantation cyclophosphamide. The naive gate required viable CD3+CD4+ or CD3+CD8+ cells with CCR7+CD45RA+CD45RO-CD95-CD27+CD28+ phenotype. Some clones are missing from TCRdb's copy, which holds only in-frame ones; the method was immunoSEQ multiplex PCR. The data contain about 30,000 clones, 90% to 95% of them seen just once; the ten biggest clones take up roughly 0.096%. Sequencing was performed on naive CD4+ T cells sorted from blood. The source of these receptors is a man in his thirties or forties in good health and a related stem cell transplant donor.

This chain connects TRBV6-1 to TRBJ2-1; D might be TRBD2 (6 bases). Germline V lookup: CDR1 MNHNS, CDR2 SASEGT. The V gene lost 6 bases and the J gene lost 3 bases, with 9 bases spanning the gap. This CDR3 is 13 amino acids long. CDR3 DNA: TGTGCCAGCAGCGGACTATACTACAATGAGCAGTTCTTC. It specifies CASSGLYYNEQFF.

CDR3 in DNA: TGTGCCAGCAGTCGCGGACAGCTCACTGAAGCTTTCTTT. Its protein is CASSRGQLTEAFF. The chain uses TRBV6-5 and TRBJ1-1; D might be TRBD1 (6 bases). Germline CDR1 and CDR2: MNHEY and SVGAGI. CDR3 length: 13 residues. Trimming took off 5 bases at V and 4 bases at J, with 11 bases between the two ends.

The chain couples TRBV9 to TRBJ2-3; no reliable D call. V was clipped by 0 bases and J by 3 bases, with 11 bases between them. There are 15 residues in the CDR3. CDR1 SGDLS and CDR2 YYNGEE come from the germline V gene. CDR3 sequence (DNA): TGTGCCAGCAGCGTAGATCCCATTAGTACAGATACGCAGTATTTT. Encoded protein: CASSVDPISTDTQYF.

The chain employs TRBV9 and TRBJ1-1; 8 positions agree with TRBD1. This CDR3 has 17 amino acids. Looked up from germline, CDR1 is SGDLS and CDR2 is YYNGEE. V was clipped by 0 bases and J by 2 bases; unmatched bases: 9. The CDR3 DNA reads TGTGCCAGCAGCGTAGGGGCAGGGACAGGACAAAACACTGAAGCTTTCTTT. Protein product: CASSVGAGTGQNTEAFF.

This chain's CDR3 is CASTPLGAEAFF. DNA of the CDR3: TGTGCCAGCACCCCCCTCGGGGCTGAAGCTTTCTTT. This chain uses TRBV6-1 with TRBJ1-1; D gene ambiguous. The CDR3 has 12 residues. Trimming left V 7 bases short and J 6 bases short, with 12 bases between. Germline V CDR1 and CDR2: MNHNS, SASEGT.

The rearrangement links TRBV20-1 to TRBJ1-3; D remains unclear. Germline loops: CDR1 DFQATT, CDR2 SNEGSKA (reference sequence). Trimming cost V 3 bases and J 5 bases, with 5 bases left between them. This CDR3 region has 11 residues. CDR3 DNA sequence: TGCAGTGCTAGGGCCCGAAACACCATATATTTT. Its protein product is CSARARNTIYF.

This clone appeared once. V gene TRBV5-4 combines with J gene TRBJ2-6; TRBD1 agrees at 8 bases. Germline values: CDR1 SGHNT, CDR2 YYREEE (reference sequence). V lost 4 bases and J lost 1; bases outside the gene matches: 7. This CDR3 spans 17 amino acids. The CDR3 DNA is TGTGCCAGCAGCCCAGGGGGCGAGTTATCTGGGGCCAACGTCCTGACTTTC. Residues: CASSPGGELSGANVLTF.

The chain joins TRBV2 to TRBJ1-2, with TRBD1 as a possible D gene (6 bases). The V gene lost 4 bases and the J gene lost 8 bases, with 17 bases spanning the gap. The CDR3 spans 14 residues. The germline V gene encodes CDR1 SNHLY and CDR2 FYNNEI. The CDR3, as DNA: TGTGCCAGCAGTGTTGGGGGCCGGGGTGGCGGCTACACCTTC. Translation gives CASSVGGRGGGYTF.

The genes are TRBV6-5 and TRBJ2-1; 10 bases align to TRBD2. Trimming removed 6 bases from V and 8 bases from J; junction bases left unmatched: 7. The germline V gene encodes CDR1 MNHEY and CDR2 SVGAGI. The CDR3 length is 14 residues. As DNA, the CDR3 is TGTGCCAGCAGAATAGCGGGGGGAGGGGATGAGCAGTTCTTC. Amino acids: CASRIAGGGDEQFF.

J is TRBJ2-5 and V is TRBV6-6; 10 bases agree with TRBD1. With 10 bases clipped from V and 6 bases from J, the junction kept 14 bases outside the gene matches. CDR1 is MNHNY and CDR2 is SVGAGI in the germline V gene (reference sequence). There are 15 residues in the CDR3. Written as DNA, the CDR3 is TGTGCCACCCATTTAACGGGACAGGGGATGAAGACCCAGTACTTC. Protein: CATHLTGQGMKTQYF.

For the CDR3, the DNA is TGTGCCAGTAGTGAAACAGGGGGAGAGACCCAGTACTTC. Protein sequence: CASSETGGETQYF. The chain joins TRBV19 to TRBJ2-5; 8 nucleotides match TRBD1. J was trimmed by 4 bases and V by 5 bases; bases with no gene match: 3. Germline V lookup: CDR1 LNHDA, CDR2 SQIVND (reference sequence). The CDR3 has 13 residues.

This sequence joins TRBV10-3 and TRBJ2-7, with D tentatively TRBD1 (6 bases). V was cut by 9 bases and J by 2 bases, with 17 bases left in between. Germline-derived CDR1 and CDR2 are ENHRY and SYGVKD. CDR3 length equals 14 residues. The chain's CDR3 is CAIGEVTGTYEQYF. DNA of the CDR3: TGTGCCATTGGGGAAGTGACAGGAACCTACGAGCAGTACTTC.

The chain combines TRBV19 with TRBJ1-5; D not resolved. CDR1 LNHDA and CDR2 SQIVND come from the germline V gene (reference sequence). This CDR3 contains 13 residues. V was shortened by 6 bases and J by 0 bases, with 6 bases between the two germline ends. Here the CDR3 DNA reads TGTGCCAGTAGAATTAATAGCAATCAGCCCCAGCATTTT. It translates to CASRINSNQPQHF. The variable domain in full, completed from reference TRBV19 and TRBJ1-5, reads DGGITQSPKYLFRKEGQNVTLSCEQNLNHDAMYWYRQDPGQGLRLIYYSQIVNDFQKGDIAEGYSVSREKKESFPLTVTSAQKNPTAFYLCASRINSNQPQHFGDGTRLSIL.

V gene TRBV7-6 combines with J gene TRBJ1-4, with D unresolved. This CDR3 is built from 16 residues. Trimming pared 1 base from V and 8 bases from J, leaving 17 bases between. Germline V lookup: CDR1 SGHVS, CDR2 FNYEAQ. The CDR3 sequence: CASSLGLGGYSEKLFF. CDR3 in DNA: TGTGCCAGCAGCTTAGGGCTGGGAGGCTATTCGGAAAAACTGTTTTTT. The whole variable domain, filled in from reference TRBV7-6 and TRBJ1-4, reads GAGVSQSPRYKVTKRGQDVALRCDPISGHVSLYWYRQALGQGPEFLTYFNYEAQQDKSGLPNDRFSAERPEGSISTLTIQRTEQRDSAMYRCASSLGLGGYSEKLFFGSGTQLSVL.

The chain has TRBV7-3 and TRBJ2-5; D might be TRBD1 (6 bases). The CDR3 contains 13 residues. The germline V gene encodes CDR1 SGHTA and CDR2 FQGTGA. Trimming pared 2 bases from V and 6 bases from J, leaving 10 bases between. Here the CDR3 DNA reads TGTGCCAGCAGCTTAGCTCAGGGGCAGACCCAGTACTTC. Protein: CASSLAQGQTQYF.

The chain recombines TRBV5-5 with TRBJ1-4; D possibly corresponds to TRBD1 (6 bases). Germline CDR1 reads SGHKS; CDR2 reads YYEKEE (reference sequence). The CDR3 spans 19 residues. Trimming took off 4 bases at V and 5 bases at J, with 27 bases between the two ends. The DNA of the CDR3 is TGTGCCAGCAGCGCAGCCCGAGGTCTGGGGGCGTGGTTGAATGAAAAACTGTTTTTT. Encoded protein: CASSAARGLGAWLNEKLFF.

CDR3 residues: CASIPPHSGTEYGYTF. The CDR3 region has the DNA TGTGCCAGCATCCCCCCCCACTCCGGGACTGAGTATGGCTACACCTTC. The J gene is TRBJ1-2, the V gene TRBV28, with D perhaps TRBD1 (5 bases). The germline gives CDR1 MDHEN, CDR2 SYDVKM. V lost 7 bases and J lost 5, with 23 bases in between. This CDR3 has 16 amino acids.

The rearrangement links TRBV23-1 to TRBJ1-5; TRBD1 aligns across 7 bases. TRBV23-1 is reported as an ORF; its role is uncertain. The CDR3 is 13 residues long. V dropped 6 bases and J dropped 4; count of bases not matched to a gene: 3. CDR3: CASRQGCNQPQHF. The DNA of the CDR3 is TGCGCCAGCAGACAGGGGTGTAATCAGCCCCAGCATTTT.

This chain uses TRBV2 with TRBJ2-5; possibly TRBD2 for D (6 bases). Trimming removed 11 bases from V and 0 bases from J, with 16 bases in between. The CDR3 spans 14 residues. Germline values: CDR1 SNHLY, CDR2 FYNNEI. The CDR3 DNA reads TGTGCCGTCGCGGGAACGGAGTACCAAGAGACCCAGTACTTC. This encodes CAVAGTEYQETQYF.

The rearrangement links TRBV6-6 to TRBJ1-6, with D possibly matching TRBD1 (5 bases). The V end lost 0 bases, the J end lost 9 bases, and 12 bases lay between the germline ends. From germline, CDR1 is MNHNY and CDR2 SVGAGI (reference sequence). This CDR3 comprises 15 residues. Written as DNA, the CDR3 is TGTGCCAGCAGTTACTCGTCCAGGGTGGGTTCACCCCTCCACTTT. Protein product: CASSYSSRVGSPLHF.

The genes are TRBV14 and TRBJ2-7, with 8 bases aligning to TRBD1. The CDR3 is 16 amino acids. Germline CDR1 is SGHDN and CDR2 is FVKESK. Trimming cost V 0 bases and J 4 bases; bases outside gene matches: 8. This CDR3 reads CASSQEGSRGPYEQYF. CDR3 nucleotides: TGTGCCAGCAGCCAAGAAGGTAGCAGGGGGCCATACGAGCAGTACTTC.

The CDR3, as DNA: TGTGCCAGCAGCTTCGTACAGGGGAAAACTGAAGCTTTCTTT. As protein: CASSFVQGKTEAFF. V is TRBV7-9 and J is TRBJ1-1; 7 bases align to TRBD1. Germline V gives CDR1 SEHNR, CDR2 FQNEAQ (reference sequence). The CDR3 length is 14 residues. V shed 3 bases and J 5 bases; nucleotides not matched to a gene: 6.

The count of this clone is one. V and J are TRBV18 and TRBJ2-7; the D gene is possibly TRBD1 (6 bases). CDR3 length equals 16 residues. CDR1 is KGHSH and CDR2 is LQKENI in the germline V gene. V lost 1 base and J 2 bases, leaving 15 bases between the germline ends. CDR3 protein: CASSPLTAGAPYEQYF. The CDR3 DNA reads TGTGCCAGCTCACCACTAACTGCAGGGGCTCCCTACGAGCAGTACTTC.

The chain couples TRBV6-1 to TRBJ2-7; 7 bases are shared with TRBD1. The J segment lost 1 base and the V segment lost 6 bases, leaving 6 bases of the junction unmatched. This CDR3 region has 14 residues. The germline CDR1 and CDR2 sequences are MNHNS and SASEGT. The CDR3 protein is CASSRDSVSYEQYF. The CDR3 DNA is TGTGCCAGCAGCCGGGACAGCGTTTCCTACGAGCAGTACTTC.

The genes are TRBV9 and TRBJ2-7; 7 bases fit TRBD2. V lost 0 bases to trimming and J lost 5 bases; unmatched junction nucleotides: 20. Germline assignment: CDR1 SGDLS and CDR2 YYNGEE. CDR3 size: 19 residues. CDR3 in DNA: TGTGCCAGCAGCGTAGGAGGGGCCGGGGGTGCGGGGGAGCTAAACGAGCAGTACTTC. Its translation: CASSVGGAGGAGELNEQYF.

V is TRBV9 and J is TRBJ1-2; a possible D gene is TRBD1 (6 bases). From germline, CDR1 is SGDLS and CDR2 YYNGEE. V lost 6 bases to trimming and J lost 2 bases, with 17 bases between them. The CDR3 length is 15 residues. Written as DNA, the CDR3 is TGTGCCAGCACTTTTGGGGGGGGCTTCAACTATGGCTACACCTTC. Protein product: CASTFGGGFNYGYTF.

V is TRBV4-1 and J is TRBJ1-1; 9 bases are a match to TRBD1. This CDR3 is built from 20 residues. Trimming removed 4 bases from V and 4 bases from J; junction bases left unmatched: 22. From germline, CDR1 is MGHRA and CDR2 YSYEKL. CDR3 residues: CASSRQVGAEGGTGPTEAFF. In DNA form, the CDR3 reads TGCGCCAGCAGCCGACAAGTTGGGGCAGAGGGGGGGACAGGGCCCACTGAAGCTTTCTTT.

Remarks on this clone: The junction departs from germline at one end; a sequencing error may be responsible. The V gene is TRBV7-7, the J gene TRBJ2-1, with D possibly TRBD2 on 5 matching bases. The CDR3 is 15 residues long. CDR1 is SSHAT, CDR2 FNYEAQ, per germline (reference sequence). CDR3 DNA sequence: TGTGCTAGCAGCTTAGACGGGGTGTCCTACAATGAGCAGTTCTTC. This encodes CASSLDGVSYNEQFF.

J is TRBJ1-1 and V is TRBV7-6; D not certain. Germline CDR1 reads SGHVS; CDR2 reads FNYEAQ. The CDR3 runs 13 residues. Trimming took off 2 bases at V and 7 bases at J, with 11 bases between the two ends. CDR3 DNA: TGTGCCAGCAGCTTAACGCCCGGAGATGAAGCTTTCTTT. It codes for CASSLTPGDEAFF. Filled out from reference TRBV7-6 and TRBJ1-1, the complete variable domain reads GAGVSQSPRYKVTKRGQDVALRCDPISGHVSLYWYRQALGQGPEFLTYFNYEAQQDKSGLPNDRFSAERPEGSISTLTIQRTEQRDSAMYRCASSLTPGDEAFFGQGTRLTVV.

This chain links TRBV5-4 with TRBJ1-1; TRBD1 matches 7 bases. This CDR3 contains 15 residues. The V segment lost 3 bases and the J segment 1 base; nucleotides outside the gene matches: 6. Germline V gene lookup returns CDR1 SGHNT and CDR2 YYREEE (reference sequence). The CDR3, as DNA: TGTGCCAGCAGCTCCCCCGGACAGGCGAACACTGAAGCTTTCTTT. Protein sequence: CASSSPGQANTEAFF.

This chain links TRBV5-1 with TRBJ2-5, with a weak D call TRBD1 (5 bases). The J call may be mistaken, given a closer DNA end match to TRBJ2-7. CDR3 size: 15 residues. Germline V gene sequence: CDR1 SGHRS, CDR2 YFSETQ. The CDR3 nucleotides read TGCGCCAGCAGCTTGGAAAGGACAAGCCAAAGCGAGCAGTACTTC. Its protein is CASSLERTSQSEQYF.